This passage covers 10 T cell receptor beta chains from one sample sequenced in a study of T cells in Graves' hyperthyroidism and ophthalmopathy. RNA transcripts served as the template for amplifying TCR beta CDR3 regions. RT-PCR in the first round (using the HTBI primer set) targeted the TCR CDR3. Via MiXCR, TCRdb re-called the multiplex PCR reads, giving one row per CDR3 protein. Among hundreds of thousands of distinct CDR3 sequences, just under 20% were seen once, and the ten largest hold 45% to 50%. The source material was blood. The source is a man in his forties with Graves' ophthalmopathy.

This clonotype was observed a handful of times. A much larger clonotype is one base distant, so this may be a read error. This chain joins TRBV3-1 and TRBJ1-1; D is unresolved. The V end lost 5 bases, the J end lost 7 bases, and 11 bases lay between the germline ends. Germline CDR1 reads LGHDT; CDR2 reads YNNKEL (reference sequence). CDR3 length: 12 amino acids. For the CDR3, the DNA is TGTGCCAGCAGCGTTCGCGGTCTTGAAGCTTTCTTT. This sequence encodes CASSVRGLEAFF.

The chain recombines TRBV2 with TRBJ1-2; possibly TRBD1 for D (5 bases). The CDR3 contains 13 residues. Germline CDR1 SNHLY, CDR2 FYNNEI. V was pared by 9 bases and J by 2 bases, with 13 bases between. The CDR3 reads CARTGRNNYGYTF. CDR3 in DNA: TGTGCCAGAACGGGACGGAACAACTATGGCTACACCTTC.

A word on this clonotype: Mismatch with germline at one junction end may stem from a read error. The CDR3 loop is CAISSRGTGYSPLHF. The DNA of the CDR3 is TGTGCCATCAGCTCGAGGGGGACAGGGTATTCACCCCTCCACTTT. V gene TRBV7-9 combines with J gene TRBJ1-6, with 9 bases matching TRBD1. The CDR3 contains 15 residues. Per the germline V gene, CDR1 is SEHNR and CDR2 is FQNEAQ (reference sequence).

The V call is TRBV20-1, the J call TRBJ2-7, with TRBD2 matching 16 bases. The V gene end was trimmed by 1 base and the J gene end by 3 bases; junction bases not matched to a gene: 6. CDR3 length equals 17 residues. Germline CDR1 reads DFQATT; CDR2 reads SNEGSKA (reference sequence). CDR3 residues: CSARVPGTSGGVYEQYF. The CDR3 DNA follows: TGCAGTGCTAGAGTGCCCGGGACTAGCGGGGGGGTCTACGAGCAGTACTTC.

The chain uses TRBV20-1 and TRBJ2-2, with D unclear. This CDR3 comprises 13 residues. Germline CDR1 DFQATT, CDR2 SNEGSKA (reference sequence). Trimming left V 3 bases short and J 2 bases short, with 7 bases between. Written as DNA, the CDR3 is TGCAGTGCTAGGGAGTACAACACCGGGGAGCTGTTTTTT. Encoded protein: CSAREYNTGELFF.

This clonotype was seen ten or more times. J is TRBJ2-7 and V is TRBV6-2 or TRBV6-3; no definite D call. CDR1 and CDR2 from the germline V gene are MNHEY and SVGEGT. This CDR3 is built from 14 residues. V dropped 7 bases and J dropped 2 bases, with 15 bases sitting between them. In DNA form, the CDR3 reads TGTGCCAGCACCTACAGAGCGCTCGCCTACGAGCAGTACTTC. Translation gives CASTYRALAYEQYF.

This chain joins TRBV9 and TRBJ1-2, with D possibly being TRBD1 (6 bases). The CDR3 consists of 16 residues. CDR1 SGDLS and CDR2 YYNGEE come from the germline V gene. Trimming took off 1 base at V and 0 bases at J, with 13 bases between the two ends. CDR3 amino acids: CASSVSGTTPNYGYTF. The CDR3 region has the DNA TGTGCCAGCAGCGTATCAGGGACAACACCTAACTATGGCTACACCTTC.

The rearrangement links TRBV7-9 to TRBJ1-1; D is ambiguous. The ends were cut back, 3 bases at V and 0 bases at J, with 11 bases in the middle. Germline lookup yields CDR1 SEHNR and CDR2 FQNEAQ (reference sequence). The CDR3 runs 15 residues. CDR3 nucleotide sequence: TGTGCCAGCAGCTTCGGCCCAGCGTTGAACACTGAAGCTTTCTTT. Translating it yields CASSFGPALNTEAFF.

This clonotype was counted many times. The chain joins TRBV6-2 or TRBV6-3 to TRBJ2-7; D call uncertain. CDR3 length: 11 amino acids. CDR1 is MNHEY and CDR2 is SVGEGT in the germline V gene. V lost 2 bases, J lost 9 bases, and 8 bases lay in between. The CDR3 DNA reads as TGTGCCAGCAGTTACGAGGCAGCGCAGTACTTC. It yields the protein CASSYEAAQYF.

This clonotype was seen a single time. This chain links TRBV7-9 with TRBJ1-2, with TRBD1 identical over 8 bases. CDR3 length: 17 residues. V lost 5 bases, J lost 4 bases, and 15 bases stayed unmatched. Germline V gene data show CDR1 as SEHNR and CDR2 as FQNEAQ (reference sequence). The DNA of the CDR3 is TGTGCCAGCAGCCCACCCCCAAGGACAGGGAAGACCTATGGCTACACCTTC. It specifies CASSPPPRTGKTYGYTF.